The 20 T cell receptor beta chains below were found in one sample sequenced in a study of beta chain features in type 1 diabetes. As every portion of the isolated RNA was reverse transcribed, the sequencing read expressed TCRB transcripts. The method was immunoSEQ multiplex PCR; TCRdb's version includes in-frame clones alone and lacks a portion of them. The profile shows roughly 300,000 clones, approximately 9.9% of them singletons. No antigen is known for these receptors. General observations from the study: Shortening of TCRB CDR3s, moderate but significant, appeared in all four CD4+ subsets of Type 1 diabetes patients.

The sequencing input was central memory CD4+ T cells from blood. All receptors derive from a man aged 25-45 years with type 1 diabetes.

This clone was seen only a few times. This CDR3 is CASSLSSGGAKNIQYF. CDR3 DNA sequence: TGTGCCAGCAGCTTAAGTAGCGGGGGTGCCAAAAACATTCAGTACTTC. This chain joins TRBV7-2 and TRBJ2-4; 9 nucleotides line up with TRBD2. The CDR3 runs 16 residues. Looked up from germline, CDR1 is SGHTA and CDR2 is FQGNSA. V lost 2 bases, J lost 1 base, and 3 bases stayed unmatched.

At least ten counts were recorded for this clone. The chain couples TRBV4-3 to TRBJ1-4; 8 positions match TRBD1. The V and J ends lost 4 bases and 3 bases, in that order; junction bases with no gene match: 7. CDR3 size: 16 residues. CDR1 is LGHNA, CDR2 YSLEER, per germline. The CDR3 region has the DNA TGCGCCAGCAGCCCGACGACAGGGGCACCTAATGAAAAACTGTTTTTT. This codes for CASSPTTGAPNEKLFF.

There are a few counts of this clone. The same CDR3 arises from other DNA sequences in this sample as well. The rearrangement links TRBV5-1 to TRBJ2-2; D is unresolved. The germline CDR1 and CDR2 sequences are SGHRS and YFSETQ. This CDR3 contains 14 residues. V was trimmed by 0 bases and J by 2 bases, leaving 5 bases between them. The CDR3 region is CASSLASNTGELFF. The CDR3 bases are TGCGCCAGCAGCTTGGCCTCTAACACCGGGGAGCTGTTTTTT. The variable domain in full, completed from reference TRBV5-1 and TRBJ2-2, reads KAGVTQTPRYLIKTRGQQVTLSCSPISGHRSVSWYQQTPGQGLQFLFEYFSETQRNKGNFPGRFSGRQFSNSRSEMNVSTLELGDSALYLCASSLASNTGELFFGEGSRLTVL.

This clone turned up a few times. The chain has TRBV19 and TRBJ2-7; D might be TRBD2 (6 bases). Trimming removed 5 bases at V and 3 bases at J, with 17 bases between. CDR3 length: 15 amino acids. Germline V lookup: CDR1 LNHDA, CDR2 SQIVND (reference sequence). CDR3 protein: CASSPQWGDRYEQYF. The CDR3 bases are TGTGCCAGTAGTCCCCAGTGGGGGGATCGCTACGAGCAGTACTTC.

This clone showed up just a few times. The rearrangement joins TRBV11-2 to TRBJ1-2, with D tentatively TRBD1 (6 bases). There are 13 residues in the CDR3. Per the germline V gene, CDR1 is SGHAT and CDR2 is FQNNGV. The V and J ends lost 3 bases and 2 bases respectively, with 7 bases between them. CDR3 amino acids: CASSFDRNYGYTF. The CDR3 nucleotides are TGTGCCAGCAGCTTTGACAGGAACTATGGCTACACCTTC.

The chain combines TRBV28 with TRBJ2-5; 7 bases are shared with TRBD1. CDR3 length equals 14 residues. The germline gives CDR1 MDHEN, CDR2 SYDVKM. V lost 6 bases and J lost 4; bases outside the gene matches: 8. The DNA for the CDR3 is TGTGCCAGCAGGAAATGGACAGGAGGAGAGACCCAGTACTTC. Translated: CASRKWTGGETQYF.

With regard to this clone: The same CDR3 is also encoded by other DNA sequences in this sample. V usage is TRBV20-1 and J usage is TRBJ2-7; D is possibly TRBD1 (5 bases). Germline assignment: CDR1 DFQATT and CDR2 SNEGSKA (reference sequence). V gave up 6 bases and J gave up 7 bases, with 13 bases separating them. The CDR3 loop spans 11 amino acids. The CDR3 protein is CSASRQGEQYF. DNA of the CDR3: TGCAGTGCAAGCCGTCAGGGAGAGCAGTACTTC.

For the CDR3, the DNA is TGCAGCGTGACCGCCGGGACAGCAACACAGCCCCAGCATTTT. Translating it yields CSVTAGTATQPQHF. The V call is TRBV29-1, the J call TRBJ1-5; 7 positions agree with TRBD1. The CDR3 extends over 14 amino acids. The V and J ends lost 6 bases and 7 bases, in that order; junction bases with no gene match: 12. Germline CDR1 is SQVTM and CDR2 is ANQGSEA.

The rearrangement uses TRBV6-5 and TRBJ2-7; D remains ambiguous. Germline lookup yields CDR1 MNHEY and CDR2 SVGAGI. Between the trimmed V and J ends, which lost 4 bases and 7 bases, there was a span of 11 bases. CDR3 length equals 12 residues. CDR3 loop: CASSSPAGEQYF. In DNA form, the CDR3 reads TGTGCCAGCAGTTCCCCCGCAGGAGAGCAGTACTTC.

This clone was found many times. CDR3 amino acids: CASSLGRNEQFF. In nucleotides, the CDR3 is TGTGCCAGCAGCTTAGGGAGAAATGAGCAGTTCTTC. The rearrangement uses TRBV7-6 and TRBJ2-1; no firm D call. CDR3 length: 12 amino acids. V was clipped by 1 base and J by 7 bases, with 5 bases between them. Germline-derived CDR1 and CDR2 are SGHVS and FNYEAQ.

This clone occurred a few times. The chain combines TRBV4-3 with TRBJ2-2; D is perhaps TRBD2 (7 bases). This CDR3 comprises 17 residues. The V gene's germline CDR1 is LGHNA and CDR2 YSLEER. Trimming removed 0 bases from V and 1 base from J, with 12 bases in between. The CDR3 coding sequence is TGCGCCAGCAGCCAAGATCGCGGGGGCTGGAACACCGGGGAGCTGTTTTTT. This encodes CASSQDRGGWNTGELFF.

There are a few counts of this clone. This chain links TRBV7-9 with TRBJ1-5, with D perhaps TRBD1 (5 bases). The CDR3 loop spans 12 amino acids. Germline V lookup: CDR1 SEHNR, CDR2 FQNEAQ (reference sequence). V was cut by 8 bases and J by 5 bases, with 10 bases left in between. The CDR3 reads CASADSYQPQHF. For the CDR3, the DNA is TGTGCCAGCGCTGACAGCTATCAGCCCCAGCATTTT. Full variable domain (remainder filled in from reference TRBV7-9 and TRBJ1-5): DTGVSQNPRHKITKRGQNVTFRCDPISEHNRLYWYRQTLGQGPEFLTYFQNEAQLEKSRLLSDRFSAERPKGSFSTLEIQRTEQGDSAMYLCASADSYQPQHFGDGTRLSIL.

In its sample, this clone was seen a few times. The rearrangement joins TRBV5-8 to TRBJ2-5, with 8 bases that match TRBD1. The CDR3 contains 15 residues. With V trimmed by 2 bases and J by 5 bases, 8 bases remained unmatched. Per germline, CDR1 SGHTS and CDR2 YDEGEE. CDR3 DNA sequence: TGTGCCAGCAGCTTTTCGGCAGGGGGCCTCGAGACCCAGTACTTC. Translating it yields CASSFSAGGLETQYF.

A note on this clone: This same CDR3 is encoded by further DNA sequences in the sample. This chain uses TRBV7-2 with TRBJ2-5, with 9 bases lining up with TRBD2. J gave up 2 bases and V 5 bases, and 3 bases lay outside the gene matches. CDR1 is SGHTA and CDR2 is FQGNSA in the germline V gene. The CDR3 extends over 14 amino acids. CDR3 sequence (DNA): TGTGCCAGCAGCCCAGGACTAGCGCAAGAGACCCAGTACTTC. It codes for CASSPGLAQETQYF.

This clone was counted between two and nine times. The CDR3 is CASSGQALGEQYF. The CDR3, as DNA: TGTGCCAGCAGCGGACAGGCTCTTGGTGAGCAGTACTTC. The genes are TRBV25-1 and TRBJ2-5; 7 bases fit TRBD1. V lost 6 bases to trimming and J lost 11 bases; unmatched junction nucleotides: 12. CDR3 length: 13 amino acids. From germline, CDR1 is MGHDK and CDR2 SYGVNS.

This clone has more than one count but fewer than ten. The V call is TRBV6-6, the J call TRBJ1-1; 10 bases agree with TRBD1. Germline trimming cut 5 bases from V and 6 bases from J; bases unmatched to any gene: 9. Germline V gives CDR1 MNHNY, CDR2 SVGAGI (reference sequence). The CDR3 runs to 15 residues. In DNA, the CDR3 is TGTGCCAGCAGTGGGCCGGGACAGGGGAGGGCTGAAGCTTTCTTT. It codes for CASSGPGQGRAEAFF.

DNA for the CDR3: TGTGCCAGCAGCTTTTTGACAGGGAGTAGTCAGCCCCAGCATTTT. Residues: CASSFLTGSSQPQHF. The V and J genes are TRBV11-2 and TRBJ1-5; 7 nucleotides align to TRBD1. The CDR3 covers 15 residues. CDR1 and CDR2 (germline): SGHAT, FQNNGV. Trimming removed 3 bases from V and 6 bases from J; junction bases left unmatched: 8.

This clone was observed at least ten times. This chain uses TRBV27 with TRBJ2-7; tentatively, D is TRBD1 (6 bases). Germline V lookup: CDR1 MNHEY, CDR2 SMNVEV (reference sequence). The CDR3 consists of 14 residues. The ends were cut back, 6 bases at V and 2 bases at J, with 14 bases in the middle. This CDR3 is CASSRRDNTYEQYF. CDR3 coding DNA: TGTGCCAGCAGCCGCCGGGACAACACCTACGAGCAGTACTTC.

The chain uses TRBV7-9 and TRBJ2-3; the D is unclear. Germline values: CDR1 SEHNR, CDR2 FQNEAQ (reference sequence). V gave up 5 bases and J gave up 12 bases, with 15 bases separating them. This CDR3 has 12 amino acids. In DNA form, the CDR3 reads TGTGCCAGCAGCCCCGGTATAGAAATCCAGTATTTT. Amino acid sequence: CASSPGIEIQYF. The variable domain in full, completed from reference TRBV7-9 and TRBJ2-3, reads DTGVSQNPRHKITKRGQNVTFRCDPISEHNRLYWYRQTLGQGPEFLTYFQNEAQLEKSRLLSDRFSAERPKGSFSTLEIQRTEQGDSAMYLCASSPGIEIQYFGPGTRLTVL.

This clone was recorded a few times. The chain recombines TRBV7-8 with TRBJ1-5; no clear D. Germline V gives CDR1 SGHVS, CDR2 FQNEAQ. The V gene lost 5 bases and the J gene lost 3 bases, with 8 bases spanning the gap. The CDR3 consists of 13 residues. The CDR3 sequence is CASSHDSNQPQHF. DNA for the CDR3: TGTGCCAGCAGCCACGACTCCAATCAGCCCCAGCATTTT. The complete variable domain, with remaining parts taken from reference TRBV7-8 and TRBJ1-5, reads GAGVSQSPRYKVAKRGQDVALRCDPISGHVSLFWYQQALGQGPEFLTYFQNEAQLDKSGLPSDRFFAERPEGSVSTLKIQRTQQEDSAVYLCASSHDSNQPQHFGDGTRLSIL.